The T cell receptor (beta chain) under discussion was sequenced for a study of draining lymph node invasion in breast cancer (TCRdb year 2020). Turning to the overall study: Nodal metastasis was diagnosed by histology and cytokeratin immunohistochemistry, and confirmation was obtained by EpCAM/CD45 flow cytometry. In a separate targeted assay, bulk TCR-beta CDR3 sequencing compared sorted memory regulatory T cells and memory conventional CD4 T cells across breast cancer tissues. From each patient, matched non-invaded and tumor-invaded tumor-draining lymph nodes and the primary tumor were collected, and both Treg and Tconv subsets were profiled. The separate targeted TCR sequencing covered lymph nodes from roughly five patients, with primary tumors sequenced for three of those patients. Results the study describes overall, beyond this receptor: TCRs shared between the Treg and Tconv subsets were viewed as suggestive of, but not proof of, a common clonal origin. Tracking the tumor top-100 clones was possible in just a couple of patients. Some of the top 100 tumor clones were detected in invaded and non-invaded nodes, suggesting recirculation between tumor and draining nodes. According to the targeted TCR-seq data, Tregs appeared to be more clonally expanded than Tconvs in every tissue, and both subsets had lower diversity in tumor than in lymph nodes. Data could not resolve whether Treg conversion occurred in a given organ or whether converted Tregs recirculated between nodes and tumor. In each tissue, about 13-25% of Treg TCRs were also present in Tconvs, a finding interpreted as suggesting peripheral induction of Tregs.

Memory regulatory T cells were sorted as CD4+ CD45RA- CD25high cells. Tumor-draining lymph nodes were classified as non-invaded or invaded according to the absence or presence of metastatic tumor cells. Before staining and sorting, a Miltenyi Pan T Cell isolation kit was used to pre-enrich the T cells. Immunohistochemistry for estrogen receptor, progesterone receptor, HER2 and Ki-67 was used to characterize the primary tumors. Within a few hours after surgery, the fresh surgical tissue was processed by cutting it into small fragments. Tissue fragments were enzymatically digested with Liberase TL plus DNase for roughly 19 minutes and filtered through a 40-micrometer strainer. Sorting used a BD FACS Aria II with roughly 98-99% purity, after DAPI live/dead staining. Sorted cells were lysed in TCL buffer, and RNA was purified with a Norgen Single Cell RNA purification kit including DNase treatment. The receptor library was made with bulk RNA-seq. TCRdb names Illumina HiSeq 2500 as the instrument used. The authors' analysis ran thus. CDR3 sequences in the separate targeted TCR-seq dataset were extracted from raw reads and quantified using MiXCR version 2.1.5 with default parameters. TCR-beta clones in the separate targeted TCR-seq dataset were defined according to the combination of V gene, J gene and CDR3 sequence. For the separate targeted TCR-seq dataset, clones with fewer than three counts were filtered out, after which only the 90% most strongly expressed clones in each sample were kept. In the separate targeted TCR-seq dataset, Treg-Tconv overlap was calculated per tissue as the number of shared clones divided by the total number of Treg clones, multiplied by 100. TCRdb ran its own pipeline on the public reads, namely fastp trimming at Q25 and MiXCR clone calling, and kept in-frame beta chains. Rows with a matching CDR3 protein are joined into one entry that keeps the most common DNA and genes. The V and J calls, along with clone size, are taken from TCRdb and not from the paper's own processing. The sample contains about 2,600 distinct CDR3 sequences, less than 85% of them found a single time. The ten top clones hold roughly 7.7% of the sample.

As concerns this clonotype: Its antigen is still unknown. Nothing much larger sits one base from this clone, and base qualities are not available.

The TCR comes from a female donor with luminal breast cancer. Specimen: sorted memory Tregs from a lymph node. Reading the label with the study, this specimen's cell subset or site is: CD45RA-negative sorted CD4+ T cells (memory Tconv or effector/memory Treg).

This receptor carries the CDR3 CASSLDDVGLTGAGELFF. In nucleotides, the sequence is TGTGCCAGCAGCTTAGATGATGTGGGACTGACAGGAGCCGGGGAGCTGTTTTTT. The chain is made from TRBV11-2 and TRBJ2-2; the D region is possibly TRBD1 or TRBD2, each matching across 6 bases. Trimming costs V 0 bases and J 6 bases, and their ends lie 20 bases apart. The CDR3 contains 18 residues, cysteine and phenylalanine counted. Only the CDR3 DNA stays, 54 bases, in frame from base 1. CDR1 SGHAT and CDR2 FQNNGV were looked up in the germline V gene.